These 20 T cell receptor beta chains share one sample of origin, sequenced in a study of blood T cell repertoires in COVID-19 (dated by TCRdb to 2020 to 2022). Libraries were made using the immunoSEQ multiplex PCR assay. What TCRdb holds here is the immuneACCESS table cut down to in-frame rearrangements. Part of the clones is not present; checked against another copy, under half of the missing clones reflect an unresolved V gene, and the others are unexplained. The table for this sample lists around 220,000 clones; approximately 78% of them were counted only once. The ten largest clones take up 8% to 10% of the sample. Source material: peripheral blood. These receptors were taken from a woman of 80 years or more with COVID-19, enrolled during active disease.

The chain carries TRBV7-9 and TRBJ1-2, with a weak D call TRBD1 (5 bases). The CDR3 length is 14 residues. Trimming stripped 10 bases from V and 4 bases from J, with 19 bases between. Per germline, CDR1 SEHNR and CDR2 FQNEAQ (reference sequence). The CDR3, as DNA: TGTGCCATTTCTCAGGGTCAGGGTAGCTATGGCTACACCTTC. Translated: CAISQGQGSYGYTF.

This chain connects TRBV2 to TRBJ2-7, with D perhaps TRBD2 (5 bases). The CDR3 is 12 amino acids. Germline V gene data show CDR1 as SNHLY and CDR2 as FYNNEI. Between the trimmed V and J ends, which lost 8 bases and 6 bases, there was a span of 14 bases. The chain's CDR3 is CASLLRAGEQYF. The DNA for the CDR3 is TGTGCCAGCCTTTTGAGGGCGGGCGAGCAGTACTTC.

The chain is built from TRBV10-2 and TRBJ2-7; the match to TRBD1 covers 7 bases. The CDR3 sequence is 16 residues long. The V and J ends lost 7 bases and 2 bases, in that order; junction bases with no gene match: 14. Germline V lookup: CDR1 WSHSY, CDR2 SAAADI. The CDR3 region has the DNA TGCGCCAGCAAGGGGACCTTAGGGGGCCCGGCCTACGAGCAGTACTTC. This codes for CASKGTLGGPAYEQYF.

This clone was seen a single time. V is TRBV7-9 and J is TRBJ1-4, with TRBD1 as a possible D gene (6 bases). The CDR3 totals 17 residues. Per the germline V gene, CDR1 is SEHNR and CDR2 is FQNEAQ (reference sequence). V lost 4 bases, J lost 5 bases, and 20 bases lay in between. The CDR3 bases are TGTGCCAGCAGCTCTGCCTATGACAGGAAGGCGAATGAAAAACTGTTTTTT. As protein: CASSSAYDRKANEKLFF.

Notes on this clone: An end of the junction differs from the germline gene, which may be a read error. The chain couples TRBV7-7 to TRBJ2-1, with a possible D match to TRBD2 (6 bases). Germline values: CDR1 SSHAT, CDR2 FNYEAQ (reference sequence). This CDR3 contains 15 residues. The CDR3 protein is CASSLGLASYNEQFF. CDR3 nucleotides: TGTGCTAGCAGCTTAGGCCTAGCGTCCTACAATGAGCAGTTCTTC.

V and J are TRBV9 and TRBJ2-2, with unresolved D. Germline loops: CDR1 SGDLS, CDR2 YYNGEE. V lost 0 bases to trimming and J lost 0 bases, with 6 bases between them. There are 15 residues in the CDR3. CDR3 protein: CASSVALTNTGELFF. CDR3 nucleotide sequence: TGTGCCAGCAGCGTAGCACTAACGAACACCGGGGAGCTGTTTTTT.

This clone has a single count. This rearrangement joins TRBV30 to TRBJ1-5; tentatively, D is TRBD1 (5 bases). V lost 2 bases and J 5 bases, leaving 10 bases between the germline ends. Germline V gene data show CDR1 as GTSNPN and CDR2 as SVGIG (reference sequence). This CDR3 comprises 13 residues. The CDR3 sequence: CAWSSGGDQPQHF. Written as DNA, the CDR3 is TGTGCCTGGAGTTCGGGGGGAGATCAGCCCCAGCATTTT. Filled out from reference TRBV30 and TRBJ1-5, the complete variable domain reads SQTIHQWPATLVQPVGSPLSLECTVEGTSNPNLYWYRQAAGRGLQLLFYSVGIGQISSEVPQNLSASRPQDRQFILSSKKLLLSDSGFYLCAWSSGGDQPQHFGDGTRLSIL.

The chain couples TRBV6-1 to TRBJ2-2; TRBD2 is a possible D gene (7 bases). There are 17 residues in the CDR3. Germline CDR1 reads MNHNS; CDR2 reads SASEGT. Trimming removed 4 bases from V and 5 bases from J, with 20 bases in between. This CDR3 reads CASSADPGGVRTGELFF. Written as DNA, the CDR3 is TGTGCCAGCAGTGCCGACCCGGGGGGCGTTAGAACCGGGGAGCTGTTTTTT.

The CDR3 coding sequence is TGTGCCAGCCGTGTGAGGGGGACCGAGACCCAGTACTTC. It specifies CASRVRGTETQYF. The J gene is TRBJ2-5, the V gene TRBV28; D perhaps matches TRBD1 (6 bases). Germline CDR1 is MDHEN and CDR2 is SYDVKM. This CDR3 comprises 13 residues. The V end was cut by 8 bases, the J end by 5 bases, with 15 bases between.

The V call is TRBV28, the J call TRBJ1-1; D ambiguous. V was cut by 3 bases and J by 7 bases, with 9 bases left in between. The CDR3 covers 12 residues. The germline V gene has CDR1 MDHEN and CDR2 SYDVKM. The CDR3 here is CASSLGSREAFF. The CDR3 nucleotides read TGTGCCAGCAGTTTGGGGAGCCGTGAAGCTTTCTTT. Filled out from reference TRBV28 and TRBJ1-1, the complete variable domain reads DVKVTQSSRYLVKRTGEKVFLECVQDMDHENMFWYRQDPGLGLRLIYFSYDVKMKEKGDIPEGYSVSREKKERFSLILESASTNQTSMYLCASSLGSREAFFGQGTRLTVV.

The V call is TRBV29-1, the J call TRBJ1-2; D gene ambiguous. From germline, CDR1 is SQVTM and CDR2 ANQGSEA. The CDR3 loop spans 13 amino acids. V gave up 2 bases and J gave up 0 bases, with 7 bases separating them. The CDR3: CSVESAANYGYTF. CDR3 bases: TGCAGCGTTGAAAGTGCGGCTAACTATGGCTACACCTTC.

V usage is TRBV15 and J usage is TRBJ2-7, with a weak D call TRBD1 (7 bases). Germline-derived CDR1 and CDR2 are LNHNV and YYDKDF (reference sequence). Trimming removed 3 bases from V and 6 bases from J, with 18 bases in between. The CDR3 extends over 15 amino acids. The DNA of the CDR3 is TGTGCCACCAGCAGGGGCGGGACAGTCGGGTCCGAGCAGTACTTC. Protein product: CATSRGGTVGSEQYF.

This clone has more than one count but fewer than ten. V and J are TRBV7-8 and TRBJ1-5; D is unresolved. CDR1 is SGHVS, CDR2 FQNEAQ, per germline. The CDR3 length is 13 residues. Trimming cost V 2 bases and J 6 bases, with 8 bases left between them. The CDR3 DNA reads TGTGCCAGCAGCTTACAGCGAGGTCAGCCCCAGCATTTT. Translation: CASSLQRGQPQHF.

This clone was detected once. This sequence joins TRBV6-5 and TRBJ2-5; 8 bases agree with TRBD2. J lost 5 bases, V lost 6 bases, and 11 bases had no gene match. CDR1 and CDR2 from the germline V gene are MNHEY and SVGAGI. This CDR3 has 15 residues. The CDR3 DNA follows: TGTGCCAGCAGCCCCGGGGTAGCGGGAAAGGAGACCCAGTACTTC. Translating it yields CASSPGVAGKETQYF.

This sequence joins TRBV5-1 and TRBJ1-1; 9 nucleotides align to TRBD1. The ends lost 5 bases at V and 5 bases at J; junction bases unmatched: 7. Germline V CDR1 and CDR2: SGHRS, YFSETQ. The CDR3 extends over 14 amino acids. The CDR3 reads CASRRDRAITEAFF. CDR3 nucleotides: TGCGCCAGCAGAAGGGACAGGGCTATAACTGAAGCTTTCTTT.

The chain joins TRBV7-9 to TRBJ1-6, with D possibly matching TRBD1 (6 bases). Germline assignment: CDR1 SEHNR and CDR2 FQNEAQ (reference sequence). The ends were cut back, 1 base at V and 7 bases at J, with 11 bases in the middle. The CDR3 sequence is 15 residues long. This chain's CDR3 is CASSLVRGQNSPLHF. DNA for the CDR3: TGTGCCAGCAGCTTAGTCAGGGGTCAGAATTCACCCCTCCACTTT.

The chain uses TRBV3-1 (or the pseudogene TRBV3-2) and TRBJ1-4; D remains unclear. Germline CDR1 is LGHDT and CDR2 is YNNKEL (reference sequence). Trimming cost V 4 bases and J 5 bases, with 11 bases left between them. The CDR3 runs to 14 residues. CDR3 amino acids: CASSLTGSNEKLFF. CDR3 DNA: TGTGCCAGCAGCCTAACGGGGTCAAATGAAAAACTGTTTTTT.

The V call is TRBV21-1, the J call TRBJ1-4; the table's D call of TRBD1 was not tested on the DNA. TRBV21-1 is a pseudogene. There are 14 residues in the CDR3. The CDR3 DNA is TGTGCCAGCAGCAAAGGACAGGGGGCTGAAAAACTGTTTTTT. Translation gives CASSKGQGAEKLFF.

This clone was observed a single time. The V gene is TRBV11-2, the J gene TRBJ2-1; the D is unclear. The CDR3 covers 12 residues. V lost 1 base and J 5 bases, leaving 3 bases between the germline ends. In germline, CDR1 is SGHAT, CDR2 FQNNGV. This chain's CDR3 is CASSLANNEQFF. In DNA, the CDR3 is TGTGCCAGCAGCTTAGCTAACAATGAGCAGTTCTTC.

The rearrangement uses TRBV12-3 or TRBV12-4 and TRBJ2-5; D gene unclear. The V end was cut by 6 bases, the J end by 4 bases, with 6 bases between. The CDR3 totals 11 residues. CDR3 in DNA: TGTGCCAGCAGCTTTTCAGAGACCCAGTACTTC. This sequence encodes CASSFSETQYF.